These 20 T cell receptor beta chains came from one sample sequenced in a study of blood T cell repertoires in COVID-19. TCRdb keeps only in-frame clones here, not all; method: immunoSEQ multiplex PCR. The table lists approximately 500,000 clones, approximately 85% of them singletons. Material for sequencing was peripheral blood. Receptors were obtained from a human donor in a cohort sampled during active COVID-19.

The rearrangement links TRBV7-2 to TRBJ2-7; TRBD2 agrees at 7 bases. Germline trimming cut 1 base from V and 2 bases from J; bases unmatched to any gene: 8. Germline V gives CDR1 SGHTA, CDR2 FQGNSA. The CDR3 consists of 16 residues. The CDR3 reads CASSLVLPSGTYEQYF. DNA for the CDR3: TGTGCCAGCAGCTTAGTACTTCCTAGCGGTACCTACGAGCAGTACTTC. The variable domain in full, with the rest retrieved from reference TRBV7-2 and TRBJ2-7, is GAGVSQSPSNKVTEKGKDVELRCDPISGHTALYWYRQSLGQGLEFLIYFQGNSAPDKSGLPSDRFSAERTGGSVSTLTIQRTQQEDSAVYLCASSLVLPSGTYEQYFGPGTRLTVT.

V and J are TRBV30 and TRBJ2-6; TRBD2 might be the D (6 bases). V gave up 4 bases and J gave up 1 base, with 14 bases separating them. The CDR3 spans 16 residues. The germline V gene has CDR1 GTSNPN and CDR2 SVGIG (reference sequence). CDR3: CAWMAKRASGANVLTF. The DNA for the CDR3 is TGTGCCTGGATGGCAAAGCGGGCGTCTGGGGCCAACGTCCTGACTTTC.

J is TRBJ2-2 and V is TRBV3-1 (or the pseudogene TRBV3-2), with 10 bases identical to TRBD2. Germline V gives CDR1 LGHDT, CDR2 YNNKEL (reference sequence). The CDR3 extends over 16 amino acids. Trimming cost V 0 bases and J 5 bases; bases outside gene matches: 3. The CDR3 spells CASSQDPSGGTGELFF. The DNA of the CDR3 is TGTGCCAGCAGCCAAGATCCTAGCGGGGGAACCGGGGAGCTGTTTTTT.

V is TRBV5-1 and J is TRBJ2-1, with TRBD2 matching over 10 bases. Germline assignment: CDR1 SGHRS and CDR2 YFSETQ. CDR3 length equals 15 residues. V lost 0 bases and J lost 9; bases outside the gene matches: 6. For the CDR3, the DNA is TGCGCCAGCAGCTTGGTAGCACTAGCGGGAAGTGAGCAGTTCTTC. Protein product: CASSLVALAGSEQFF.

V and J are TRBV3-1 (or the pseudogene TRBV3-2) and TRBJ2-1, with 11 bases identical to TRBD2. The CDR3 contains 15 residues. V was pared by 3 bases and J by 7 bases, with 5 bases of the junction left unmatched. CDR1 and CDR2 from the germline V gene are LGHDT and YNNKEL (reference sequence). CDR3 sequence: CASSQVLAGVNEQFF. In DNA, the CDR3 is TGTGCCAGCAGCCAGGTACTAGCGGGAGTAAATGAGCAGTTCTTC.

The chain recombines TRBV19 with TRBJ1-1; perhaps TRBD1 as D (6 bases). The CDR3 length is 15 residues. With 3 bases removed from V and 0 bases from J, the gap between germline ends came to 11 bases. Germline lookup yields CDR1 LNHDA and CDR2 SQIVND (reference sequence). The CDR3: CASSIGTYMNTEAFF. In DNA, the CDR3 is TGTGCCAGTAGTATTGGGACATATATGAACACTGAAGCTTTCTTT.

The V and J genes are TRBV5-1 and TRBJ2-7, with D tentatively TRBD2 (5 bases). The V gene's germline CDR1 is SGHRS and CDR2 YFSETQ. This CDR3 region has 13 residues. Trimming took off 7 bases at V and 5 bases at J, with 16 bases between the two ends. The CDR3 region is CASRNMGVDEQYF. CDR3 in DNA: TGCGCCAGCCGCAATATGGGAGTCGACGAGCAGTACTTC.

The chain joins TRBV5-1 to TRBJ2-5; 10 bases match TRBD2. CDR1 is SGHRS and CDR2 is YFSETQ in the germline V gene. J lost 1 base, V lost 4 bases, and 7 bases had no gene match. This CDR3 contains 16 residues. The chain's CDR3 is CASSLKRTSGQETQYF. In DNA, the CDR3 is TGCGCCAGCAGCCTCAAACGGACTAGCGGCCAAGAGACCCAGTACTTC. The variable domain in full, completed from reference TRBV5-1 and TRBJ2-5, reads KAGVTQTPRYLIKTRGQQVTLSCSPISGHRSVSWYQQTPGQGLQFLFEYFSETQRNKGNFPGRFSGRQFSNSRSEMNVSTLELGDSALYLCASSLKRTSGQETQYFGPGTRLLVL.

CDR3 nucleotides: TGTGCCAGCAGCCACAAGGACAGGGATAACACTGAAGCTTTCTTT. Residues: CASSHKDRDNTEAFF. The V call is TRBV3-1 (or the pseudogene TRBV3-2), the J call TRBJ1-1, with 8 bases identical to TRBD1. CDR3 length: 15 amino acids. Germline CDR1 reads LGHDT; CDR2 reads YNNKEL (reference sequence). V lost 3 bases to trimming and J lost 2 bases; unmatched junction nucleotides: 5.

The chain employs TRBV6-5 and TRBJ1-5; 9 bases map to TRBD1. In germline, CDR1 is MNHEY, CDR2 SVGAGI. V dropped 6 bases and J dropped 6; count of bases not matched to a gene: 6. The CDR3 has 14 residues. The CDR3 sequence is CASRETGGAQPQHF. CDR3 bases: TGTGCCAGCAGGGAGACAGGGGGTGCTCAGCCCCAGCATTTT.

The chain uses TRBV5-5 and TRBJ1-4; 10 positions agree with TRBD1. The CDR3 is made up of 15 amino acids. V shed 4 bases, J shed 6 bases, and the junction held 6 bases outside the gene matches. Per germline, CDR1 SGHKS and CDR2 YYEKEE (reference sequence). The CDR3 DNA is TGTGCCAGCAGCGGGGACAGGGGTTGGGATGAAAAACTGTTTTTT. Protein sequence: CASSGDRGWDEKLFF.

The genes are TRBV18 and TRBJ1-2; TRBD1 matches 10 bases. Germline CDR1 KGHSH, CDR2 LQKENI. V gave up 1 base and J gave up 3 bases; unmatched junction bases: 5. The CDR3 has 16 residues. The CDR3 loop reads CASSPQGQGGDYGYTF. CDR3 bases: TGTGCCAGCTCACCACAAGGACAGGGGGGGGACTATGGCTACACCTTC.

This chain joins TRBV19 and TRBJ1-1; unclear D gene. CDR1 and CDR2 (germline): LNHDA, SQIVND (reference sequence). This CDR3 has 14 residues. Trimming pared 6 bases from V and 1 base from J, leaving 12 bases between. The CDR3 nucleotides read TGTGCCAGTAGCCGGACGGGGTGGAACACTGAAGCTTTCTTT. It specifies CASSRTGWNTEAFF.

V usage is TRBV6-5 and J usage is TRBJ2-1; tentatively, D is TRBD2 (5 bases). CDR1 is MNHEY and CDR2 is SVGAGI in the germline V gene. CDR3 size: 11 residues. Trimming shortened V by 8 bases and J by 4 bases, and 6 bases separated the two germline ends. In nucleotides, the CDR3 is TGTGCCAGCGGCGGGTACAATGAGCAGTTCTTC. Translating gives CASGGYNEQFF.

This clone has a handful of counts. CDR3 residues: CSVDGAGLNTEAFF. DNA of the CDR3: TGCAGCGTTGATGGGGCAGGGTTGAACACTGAAGCTTTCTTT. The rearrangement links TRBV29-1 to TRBJ1-1; a possible D gene is TRBD1 (5 bases). This CDR3 comprises 14 residues. CDR1 is SQVTM and CDR2 is ANQGSEA in the germline V gene. V was cut by 3 bases and J by 0 bases, with 11 bases left in between.

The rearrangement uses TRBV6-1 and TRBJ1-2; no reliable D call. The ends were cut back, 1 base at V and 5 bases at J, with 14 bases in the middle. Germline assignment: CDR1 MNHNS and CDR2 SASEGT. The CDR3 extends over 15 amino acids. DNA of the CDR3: TGTGCCAGCAGTGAAGGGATCGGGGTACCGTATGGCTACACCTTC. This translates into CASSEGIGVPYGYTF.

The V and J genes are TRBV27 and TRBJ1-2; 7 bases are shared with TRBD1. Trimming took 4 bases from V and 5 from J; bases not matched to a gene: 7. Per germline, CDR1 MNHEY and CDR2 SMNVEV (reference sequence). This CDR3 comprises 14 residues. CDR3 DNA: TGTGCCAGCAGTTCGCCGGGACAGATTTATGGCTACACCTTC. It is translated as CASSSPGQIYGYTF.

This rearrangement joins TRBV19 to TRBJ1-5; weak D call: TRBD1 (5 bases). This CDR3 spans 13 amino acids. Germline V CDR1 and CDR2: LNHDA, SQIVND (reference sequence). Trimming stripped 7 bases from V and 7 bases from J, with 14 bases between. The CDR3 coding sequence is TGTGCCAGTAAACTACAGGTAGGGCAGCCCCAGCATTTT. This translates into CASKLQVGQPQHF.

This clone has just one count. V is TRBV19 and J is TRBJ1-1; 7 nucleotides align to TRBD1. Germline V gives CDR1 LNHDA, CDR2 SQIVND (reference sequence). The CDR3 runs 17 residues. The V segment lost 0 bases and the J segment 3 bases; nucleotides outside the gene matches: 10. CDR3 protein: CASSIDVTGVPYTEAFF. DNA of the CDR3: TGTGCCAGTAGTATAGATGTAACAGGGGTCCCATACACTGAAGCTTTCTTT.

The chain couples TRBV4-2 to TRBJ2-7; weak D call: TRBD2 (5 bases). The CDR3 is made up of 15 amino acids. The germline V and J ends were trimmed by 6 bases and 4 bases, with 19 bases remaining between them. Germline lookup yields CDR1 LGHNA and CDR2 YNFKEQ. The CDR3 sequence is CASSLRGQENYEQYF. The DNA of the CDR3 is TGTGCCAGCAGTTTGAGAGGGCAGGAAAATTACGAGCAGTACTTC.